The 3 T cell receptor beta chains in this list originate from one sample, sequenced in a study of beta chain features in type 1 diabetes. Since all of the isolated RNA was reverse transcribed, expressed TCRB transcripts were what got sequenced. Clones were read by immunoSEQ multiplex PCR, and TCRdb kept only the in-frame ones, dropping some. Of roughly 140,000 clones in the sample, less than 9.5% were seen once. Sequenced input: central memory CD4+ T cells from blood. Receptors originate from a man aged 18 to 29 in good health.

This clone was observed a few times. This sequence joins TRBV6-1 and TRBJ2-1; perhaps TRBD2 as D (7 bases). The ends were cut back, 6 bases at V and 6 bases at J, with 9 bases in the middle. Germline CDR1 and CDR2: MNHNS and SASEGT. The CDR3 covers 12 residues. In DNA form, the CDR3 reads TGTGCCAGCAGAGGGGGGGGCAATGAGCAGTTCTTC. Protein: CASRGGGNEQFF.

This clone was seen a handful of times. V usage is TRBV4-2 and J usage is TRBJ2-7, with 8 bases identical to TRBD2. The V gene's germline CDR1 is LGHNA and CDR2 YNFKEQ. CDR3 length equals 15 residues. With 5 bases clipped from V and 2 bases from J, the junction kept 8 bases outside the gene matches. CDR3 DNA: TGTGCCAGCAGCTTCTGGGGACTAGGCGCCTACGAGCAGTACTTC. The encoded protein is CASSFWGLGAYEQYF.

This clone came up a few times. The V gene is TRBV28, the J gene TRBJ2-1, with TRBD2 identical over 9 bases. The CDR3 has 14 residues. CDR1 is MDHEN, CDR2 SYDVKM, per germline. V lost 6 bases, J lost 6 bases, and 6 bases stayed unmatched. CDR3 protein: CASRAGLASNEQFF. The DNA of the CDR3 is TGTGCCAGCAGAGCCGGACTAGCGTCCAATGAGCAGTTCTTC.